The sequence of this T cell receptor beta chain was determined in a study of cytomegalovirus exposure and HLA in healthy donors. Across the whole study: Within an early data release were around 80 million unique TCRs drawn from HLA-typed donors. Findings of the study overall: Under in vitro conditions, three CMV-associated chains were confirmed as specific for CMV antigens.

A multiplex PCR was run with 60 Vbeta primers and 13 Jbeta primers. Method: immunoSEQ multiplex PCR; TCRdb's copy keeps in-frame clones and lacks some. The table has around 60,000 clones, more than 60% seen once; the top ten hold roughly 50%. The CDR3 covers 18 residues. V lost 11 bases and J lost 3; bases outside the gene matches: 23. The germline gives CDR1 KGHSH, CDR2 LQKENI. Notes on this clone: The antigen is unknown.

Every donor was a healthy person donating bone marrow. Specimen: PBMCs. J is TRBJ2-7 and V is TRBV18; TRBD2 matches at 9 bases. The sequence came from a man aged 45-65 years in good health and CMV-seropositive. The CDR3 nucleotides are TGTGCCGTCGAGGGAAAGTCTGGGACTAGCTCACCCTTCTACGAGCAGTACTTC. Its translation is CAVEGKSGTSSPFYEQYF.